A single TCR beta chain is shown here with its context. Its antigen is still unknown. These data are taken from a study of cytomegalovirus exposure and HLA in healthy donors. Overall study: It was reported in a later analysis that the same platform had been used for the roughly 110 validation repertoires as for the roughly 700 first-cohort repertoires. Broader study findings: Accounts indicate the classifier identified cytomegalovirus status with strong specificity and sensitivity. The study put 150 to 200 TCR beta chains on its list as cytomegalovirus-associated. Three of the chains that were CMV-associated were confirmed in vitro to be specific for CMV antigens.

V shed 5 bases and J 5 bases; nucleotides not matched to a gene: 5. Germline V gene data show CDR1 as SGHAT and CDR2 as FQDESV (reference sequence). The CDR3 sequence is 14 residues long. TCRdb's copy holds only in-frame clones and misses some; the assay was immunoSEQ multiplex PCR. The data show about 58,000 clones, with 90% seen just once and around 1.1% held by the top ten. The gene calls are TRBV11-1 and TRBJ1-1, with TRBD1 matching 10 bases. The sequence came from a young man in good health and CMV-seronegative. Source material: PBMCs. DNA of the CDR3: TGTGCCAGCAGCCGACAGGGGGCTAGTACTGAAGCTTTCTTT. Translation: CASSRQGASTEAFF.